This TCR beta chain was sequenced in a study of blood T cells in healthy people across ages. Background on the study: When template switching was applied, about one barcoded beta molecule was captured per two T cells.

Healthy Russian Caucasian donors spanned ages about 6 to 95 years. The use of a sample-barcoded 5' primer and a J-beta primer mix characterized a second PCR of roughly 6 to 11 cycles. Sequencing recovered at least 2.5 million CDR3-containing paired-end reads from each sample. TCRdb re-called the 5' RACE reads with MiXCR, one entry per CDR3 protein. Of 550,000 to 700,000 distinct CDR3 sequences listed, roughly 29% are singletons. CDR1 and CDR2 from the germline V gene are DFQATT and SNEGSKA (reference sequence). CDR3 length equals 12 residues. With 1 base removed from V and 9 bases from J, the gap between germline ends came to 10 bases. This clonotype has just a few counts.

Sequencing used blood. This chain uses TRBV20-1 with TRBJ1-5; D is possibly TRBD1 (6 bases). The receptor comes from a woman in her 70s in good health. CDR3 bases: TGCAGTGCTAGAGCGGGGGCTCGGCCCCAGCATTTT. This codes for CSARAGARPQHF.